Sequencing of this T cell receptor (beta chain) was carried out in a study of cytomegalovirus exposure and HLA in healthy donors. Study findings and constraints: Later analysis showed TCR association rates varying by HLA locus, highest for DRB1 and lowest for HLA-C.

PCR employed 60 Vbeta and 13 Jbeta primers. Produced via immunoSEQ multiplex PCR; TCRdb's table is partial and in-frame only. The data contain 130,000 or so clones, 75% of them seen just once; the ten biggest clones take up roughly 3%. Concerning this clone itself: Its antigen is unidentified.

The CDR3 is made up of 19 amino acids. CDR1 LGHNA and CDR2 YSLEER come from the germline V gene. V shed 4 bases and J 9 bases; nucleotides not matched to a gene: 15. Sequencing input: PBMCs. This TCR was recovered from a woman aged 40 to 55 in good health and CMV-seropositive. V and J are TRBV4-3 and TRBJ2-1; 16 positions match TRBD2. The chain's CDR3 is CASSPYLAGTSGGAVEQFF. In nucleotides, the CDR3 is TGCGCCAGCAGCCCCTACTTAGCCGGGACTAGCGGGGGGGCCGTTGAGCAGTTCTTC.